These T cell receptor beta chains were read from a single sample in a study of preoperative IRX-2 immunotherapy in early breast cancer. The protocol was immunoSEQ multiplex PCR, while the TCRdb copy is restricted to in-frame clones and leaves out a portion. The repertoire holds 25,000 to 30,000 clones, with 82% as singletons. The sample was taken from a patient treated with IRX-2 immunotherapy. Source of these receptors: a human donor with breast cancer. CDR3s include the opening cysteine and the closing phenylalanine or tryptophan. A D gene is named only where the DNA matches it firmly. A clone size is listed for some rows: how often the clone was seen (once, few, many), or a class if it is expanded.

v_gene: TRBV19; d_gene: -; abundance: -; j_gene: TRBJ2-2; CDR3aa: CASSRYEAGELFF; CDR3nt: TGTGCCAGTAGTAGGTACGAGGCCGGGGAGCTGTTTTTT
v_gene: TRBV11-3; d_gene: TRBD1; abundance: -; j_gene: TRBJ1-2; CDR3aa: CASSSAGTGRGYTF; CDR3nt: TGTGCCAGCAGCTCCGCAGGGACAGGTCGAGGCTACACCTTC
v_gene: TRBV11-3; d_gene: TRBD2; abundance: -; j_gene: TRBJ2-7; CDR3aa: CASSQAGGRGEQYF; CDR3nt: TGTGCCAGCAGCCAAGCGGGGGGGCGAGGCGAGCAGTACTTC
v_gene: TRBV11-3; d_gene: -; abundance: -; j_gene: TRBJ2-3; CDR3aa: CASSWGASTDTQYF; CDR3nt: TGTGCCAGCAGCTGGGGGGCAAGCACAGATACGCAGTATTTT
v_gene: TRBV11-3; d_gene: -; abundance: -; j_gene: TRBJ1-3; CDR3aa: CASSLNRGRSGNTIYF; CDR3nt: TGTGCCAGCAGCTTAAATAGGGGGAGGTCTGGAAACACCATATATTTT
v_gene: TRBV4-1; d_gene: TRBD2; abundance: -; j_gene: TRBJ2-5; CDR3aa: CASSQEWASGIQETQYF; CDR3nt: TGCGCCAGCAGCCAAGAATGGGCTAGCGGAATTCAAGAGACCCAGTACTTC
v_gene: TRBV10-3; d_gene: -; abundance: -; j_gene: TRBJ1-5; CDR3aa: CAISESRDRPQHF; CDR3nt: TGTGCCATCAGTGAGTCAAGGGATCGGCCCCAGCATTTT
v_gene: TRBV11-3; d_gene: -; abundance: -; j_gene: TRBJ1-2; CDR3aa: CASSLEGGREGGYTF; CDR3nt: TGTGCCAGCAGCTTAGAGGGCGGGAGGGAAGGAGGCTACACCTTC
v_gene: TRBV29-1; d_gene: -; abundance: -; j_gene: TRBJ1-5; CDR3aa: CSVGSGANQPQHF; CDR3nt: TGCAGCGTTGGTTCAGGCGCCAATCAGCCCCAGCATTTT
v_gene: TRBV19; d_gene: TRBD1; abundance: -; j_gene: TRBJ1-1; CDR3aa: CASSLQGADTEAFF; CDR3nt: TGTGCCAGTAGTTTACAGGGGGCGGACACTGAAGCTTTCTTT
v_gene: TRBV11-3; d_gene: -; abundance: -; j_gene: TRBJ1-2; CDR3aa: CASSPAVGHYNYGYTF; CDR3nt: TGTGCCAGCAGCCCGGCCGTGGGACACTATAACTATGGCTACACCTTC
v_gene: TRBV11-3; d_gene: -; abundance: -; j_gene: TRBJ2-1; CDR3aa: CASSLNRDSPLQFF; CDR3nt: TGTGCCAGCAGCTTAAACCGGGACTCCCCGTTGCAGTTCTTC
v_gene: TRBV18; d_gene: TRBD2; abundance: -; j_gene: TRBJ2-7; CDR3aa: CASSPEPGLAYEQYF; CDR3nt: TGTGCCAGCTCACCAGAGCCGGGACTAGCTTACGAGCAGTACTTC
v_gene: TRBV4-1; d_gene: TRBD2; abundance: -; j_gene: TRBJ2-7; CDR3aa: CASSLQTSGSSYEQYF; CDR3nt: TGCGCCAGCAGCCTCCAGACTAGCGGGAGCAGTTACGAGCAGTACTTC
v_gene: TRBV28; d_gene: TRBD1; abundance: -; j_gene: TRBJ1-1; CDR3aa: CASSYPGGTEAFF; CDR3nt: TGTGCCAGCAGTTACCCAGGGGGAACTGAAGCTTTCTTT
v_gene: TRBV7-6; d_gene: -; abundance: -; j_gene: TRBJ1-3; CDR3aa: CASSLRGMGNTIYF; CDR3nt: TGTGCCAGCAGCTTAAGGGGAATGGGAAACACCATATATTTT
v_gene: TRBV7-4; d_gene: TRBD2; abundance: -; j_gene: TRBJ2-2; CDR3aa: CASSLIGLANTGELFF; CDR3nt: TGTGCCAGCAGCTTAATCGGACTAGCGAACACCGGGGAGCTGTTTTTT
v_gene: TRBV7-1; d_gene: -; abundance: -; j_gene: TRBJ2-7; CDR3aa: CASSVDTFDYKQYF; CDR3nt: TGTGCCAGCAGCGTTGACACCTTCGATTACAAGCAGTACTTC
v_gene: TRBV6-8; d_gene: TRBD2; abundance: -; j_gene: TRBJ2-5; CDR3aa: CAISGLAGAQQETQYF; CDR3nt: TGTGCCATCAGTGGGCTAGCGGGGGCCCAACAAGAGACCCAGTACTTC
v_gene: TRBV28; d_gene: -; abundance: -; j_gene: TRBJ2-1; CDR3aa: CASRSLFESSNEQFF; CDR3nt: TGTGCCAGCAGGTCGCTATTCGAATCTAGTAATGAGCAGTTCTTC
v_gene: TRBV29-1; d_gene: TRBD2; abundance: -; j_gene: TRBJ2-1; CDR3aa: CSVVSGEYYNEQFF; CDR3nt: TGCAGCGTTGTTAGCGGGGAATATTACAATGAGCAGTTCTTC
v_gene: TRBV5-1; d_gene: TRBD2; abundance: -; j_gene: TRBJ2-3; CDR3aa: CASSLDAGGAITDTQYF; CDR3nt: TGCGCCAGCAGCTTGGATGCCGGGGGGGCAATTACGGATACGCAGTATTTT
v_gene: TRBV4-1; d_gene: -; abundance: few; j_gene: TRBJ2-2; CDR3aa: CASRTDSYTGELFF; CDR3nt: TGCGCCAGCAGGACGGACAGTTACACCGGGGAGCTGTTTTTT
v_gene: TRBV6-8; d_gene: -; abundance: -; j_gene: TRBJ1-1; CDR3aa: CASSYSRQLLKNTEAFF; CDR3nt: TGTGCCAGCAGTTACTCGAGGCAGCTATTAAAGAACACTGAAGCTTTCTTT
v_gene: TRBV19; d_gene: -; abundance: few; j_gene: TRBJ1-5; CDR3aa: CASSMGAGSNQPQHF; CDR3nt: TGTGCCAGTAGTATGGGGGCGGGGTCGAATCAGCCCCAGCATTTT
v_gene: TRBV6-8; d_gene: -; abundance: -; j_gene: TRBJ1-2; CDR3aa: CASRNTGSDYGYTF; CDR3nt: TGTGCCAGCAGGAACACAGGGTCGGACTATGGCTACACCTTC
v_gene: TRBV11-3; d_gene: -; abundance: -; j_gene: TRBJ2-1; CDR3aa: CASSAPPLATNEQFF; CDR3nt: TGTGCCAGCAGCGCCCCCCCCCTAGCCACCAATGAGCAGTTCTTC
v_gene: TRBV5-1; d_gene: TRBD2; abundance: -; j_gene: TRBJ2-3; CDR3aa: CASSPLSRGELPTDTQYF; CDR3nt: TGCGCCAGCAGCCCCCTGAGTCGGGGGGAACTCCCCACAGATACGCAGTATTTT
v_gene: TRBV6-8; d_gene: -; abundance: medium-sized; j_gene: TRBJ1-4; CDR3aa: CASSYLEGGEKLFF; CDR3nt: TGTGCCAGCAGTTACCTCGAAGGGGGGGAAAAACTGTTTTTT
v_gene: TRBV28; d_gene: -; abundance: -; j_gene: TRBJ2-5; CDR3aa: CASSSNTGRYQETQYF; CDR3nt: TGTGCCAGCAGTTCAAACACGGGCAGGTACCAAGAGACCCAGTACTTC
v_gene: TRBV25-1; d_gene: TRBD1; abundance: -; j_gene: TRBJ1-6; CDR3aa: CASSDRGWTPLHF; CDR3nt: TGTGCCAGCAGCGACAGGGGTTGGACACCCCTCCACTTT
v_gene: TRBV28; d_gene: -; abundance: -; j_gene: TRBJ1-6; CDR3aa: CASSHPRQENSPLHF; CDR3nt: TGTGCCAGCAGTCACCCTAGACAGGAAAATTCACCCCTCCACTTT
v_gene: TRBV25-1; d_gene: TRBD1; abundance: few; j_gene: TRBJ2-7; CDR3aa: CASTFGQGAAYEQYF; CDR3nt: TGTGCCAGCACCTTCGGACAGGGGGCTGCCTACGAGCAGTACTTC
v_gene: TRBV11-3; d_gene: TRBD2; abundance: -; j_gene: TRBJ2-1; CDR3aa: CASSLGAGEEGEQFF; CDR3nt: TGTGCCAGCAGCTTAGGGGCGGGAGAAGAGGGTGAGCAGTTCTTC
v_gene: TRBV19; d_gene: -; abundance: -; j_gene: TRBJ2-5; CDR3aa: CASSPEGGYVGTQYF; CDR3nt: TGTGCCAGTAGCCCTGAGGGCGGTTACGTAGGGACCCAGTACTTC
v_gene: TRBV6-8; d_gene: TRBD1; abundance: few; j_gene: TRBJ1-2; CDR3aa: CASSYSPRGSGYTF; CDR3nt: TGTGCCAGCAGTTACTCACCCAGGGGGAGCGGCTACACCTTC
v_gene: TRBV11-3; d_gene: -; abundance: -; j_gene: TRBJ2-1; CDR3aa: CASSLSGGANEQFF; CDR3nt: TGTGCCAGCAGCTTAAGTGGGGGGGCAAATGAGCAGTTCTTC
v_gene: TRBV6-8; d_gene: TRBD2; abundance: -; j_gene: TRBJ2-5; CDR3aa: CASSPGTSGGRRTQYF; CDR3nt: TGTGCCAGCAGTCCGGGGACTAGCGGGGGCCGACGGACCCAGTACTTC
v_gene: TRBV14; d_gene: -; abundance: few; j_gene: TRBJ1-4; CDR3aa: CASSQEGEHATNEKLFF; CDR3nt: TGTGCCAGCAGCCAGGAGGGAGAGCACGCAACTAATGAAAAACTGTTTTTT